Below, one T cell receptor beta chain is given with its context. The data belong to a study of T-cell reconstitution after alpha-beta-depleted transplantation in children. Molecular barcoding with unique molecular identifiers was used for the TCRbeta library. TCRdb itself ran the PCR reads through MiXCR, one entry per CDR3 protein. The sample includes about 640,000 distinct CDR3 sequences, around 16% of them seen just once. With V trimmed by 2 bases and J by 2 bases, 12 bases remained unmatched. Germline V CDR1 and CDR2: SGHTA, FQGNSA. The CDR3 extends over 17 amino acids. This chain uses TRBV7-2 with TRBJ2-7, with 7 bases identical to TRBD1. The source was PBMCs from the stem cell graft donor, collected from the stem cell graft. The clonotype originates from a human donor who donated a stem cell graft to a child with acute myeloid leukemia. The CDR3 loop is CASSLNLLRDSAYEQYF. Written as DNA, the CDR3 is TGTGCCAGCAGCTTAAACCTTCTCCGGGACAGCGCCTACGAGCAGTACTTC.